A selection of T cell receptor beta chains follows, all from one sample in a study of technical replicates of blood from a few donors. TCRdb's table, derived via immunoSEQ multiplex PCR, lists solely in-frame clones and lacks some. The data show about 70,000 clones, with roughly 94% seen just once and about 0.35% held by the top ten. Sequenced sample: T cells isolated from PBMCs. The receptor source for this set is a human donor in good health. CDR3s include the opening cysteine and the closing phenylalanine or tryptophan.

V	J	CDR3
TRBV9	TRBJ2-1	CASQVDGGSYNEQFF
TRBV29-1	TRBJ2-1	CSVVGGRAIYNEQFF
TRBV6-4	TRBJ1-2	CASSDSDRGQGYTF
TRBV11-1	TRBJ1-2	CASSRLGQGNYGYTF
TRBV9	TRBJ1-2	CASSVLPGQGASNYGYTF
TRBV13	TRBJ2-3	CASSLGLAGRADTQYF
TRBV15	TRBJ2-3	CATSRNELAGQDTQYF
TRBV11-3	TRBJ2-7	CASSVGQTEHSVF
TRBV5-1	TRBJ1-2	CASSTDRGRGGYTF
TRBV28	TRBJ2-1	CASSFHGGYNEQFF
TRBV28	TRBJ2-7	CAITGGAPYEQYF
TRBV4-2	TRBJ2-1	CASSQDALAGVNEQFF
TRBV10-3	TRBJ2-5	CAITRGQGQETQYF
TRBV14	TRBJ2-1	CASSQVASGIGEQFF
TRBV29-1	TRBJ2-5	CSTGQGARETQYF
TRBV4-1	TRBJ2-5	CASSQGSGRAQETQYF
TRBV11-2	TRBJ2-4	CASSTRNIQYF
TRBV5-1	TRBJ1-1	CASSLVGGNTEAFF
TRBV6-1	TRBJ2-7	CASSETGAYEQYF
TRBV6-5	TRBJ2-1	CASSGQGGYEQFF
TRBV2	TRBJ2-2	CASREQGPGELFF
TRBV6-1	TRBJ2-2	CASSSRPGELFF
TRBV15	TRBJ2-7	CATSPRDTHYEQYF
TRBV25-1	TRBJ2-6	CASTGNTGANVLTF
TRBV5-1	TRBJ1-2	CASSQGQGSFYGYTF
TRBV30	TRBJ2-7	CAWSDSGTGYEQYF
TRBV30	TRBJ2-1	CAWSVSAGRGRFF
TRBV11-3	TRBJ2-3	CASSLLRALTTDTQYF
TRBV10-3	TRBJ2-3	CAISPRMTDTQYF
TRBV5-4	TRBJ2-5	CASSGSGETQYF
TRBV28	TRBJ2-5	CASSLVGQGGQETQYF
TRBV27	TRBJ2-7	CASRSGQGNSYEQYF
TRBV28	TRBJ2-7	CASSTGTGSYEQYF
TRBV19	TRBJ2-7	CASSISRSQQYF
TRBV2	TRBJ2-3	CASSGSSGITDTQYF
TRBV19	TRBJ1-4	CASGDRDGTNEKLFF
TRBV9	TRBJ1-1	CASSARGSEAFF
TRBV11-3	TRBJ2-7	CASSLGRGTYEQYF
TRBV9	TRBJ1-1	CASSSTGRTEAFF
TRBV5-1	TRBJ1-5	CASSLRGTSNQPQHF
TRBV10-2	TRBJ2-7	CASSDDSSYEQYF